The T cell receptor beta chain under discussion was sequenced for a study of shared clonotypes between healthy human individuals. The ends were cut back, 3 bases at V and 2 bases at J, with 14 bases in the middle. Germline CDR1 MNHNS, CDR2 SASEGT. The CDR3 loop spans 15 amino acids. The authors' processing: Filtering differed, since immunoSEQ gave only junction sequences and no quality scores. Method: immunoSEQ multiplex PCR; TCRdb's copy keeps in-frame clones and lacks some. Clone size and V and J calls were adopted from that table, with D and trimming inferred from the DNA. The sample has hundreds of thousands of clones; 55% to 85% are singletons. The study, taken as a whole, reports: Among a few donors, approximately 4.6% of naive CD4 clonotypes were found in common. Only blood samples were collected, and tissue repertoires likely differ.

This clone came up a few times. As yet, its antigen is unknown. The chain employs TRBV6-1 and TRBJ2-7; tentatively, D is TRBD1 or TRBD2 (7 bases each). The material sequenced was memory CD4+ T cells sorted from blood. Indicated subset: CD45RA-negative fraction. The sequence came from a young woman in good health. The CDR3 sequence: CASSDRGGGAYEQYF. CDR3 coding DNA: TGTGCCAGCAGTGACAGGGGGGGAGGGGCCTACGAGCAGTACTTC.